The 3 T cell receptor beta chains presented below share a single source sample, sequenced in a study of response to subunit inactivated influenza vaccine. TCRdb recomputed calls from the RT-PCR reads with MiXCR, one row per CDR3 protein. The repertoire holds about 650,000 distinct CDR3 sequences, with less than 15% as singletons. Here the sequenced sample was PBMCs from blood, taken less than 15 days before vaccination. All receptors come from a man aged 45-65 years who received an inactivated influenza vaccine.

The J gene is TRBJ2-7, the V gene TRBV20-1; TRBD2 is a possible D gene (5 bases). V lost 0 bases to trimming and J lost 3 bases, with 15 bases between them. This CDR3 is built from 15 residues. CDR1 is DFQATT, CDR2 SNEGSKA, per germline (reference sequence). The CDR3 DNA sequence: TGCAGTGCTAGAGAGCCCCAGGAGGCCTACTACGAGCAGTACTTC. Translating it yields CSAREPQEAYYEQYF.

Many counts were recorded for this clonotype. The chain has TRBV12-3 or TRBV12-4 and TRBJ2-3; no reliable D call. CDR3 length: 14 residues. Trimming left V 3 bases short and J 5 bases short, with 12 bases between. The CDR3 DNA reads TGTGCCAGCAGTTTGTTCCTAGTGCTAGATACGCAGTATTTT. Protein: CASSLFLVLDTQYF.

The chain uses TRBV15 and TRBJ2-1, with TRBD1 matching over 8 bases. V trimming: 5 bases; J trimming: 9 bases; junction bases outside the gene matches: 12. Germline CDR1 and CDR2: LNHNV and YYDKDF (reference sequence). The length of the CDR3 is 15 residues. CDR3 in amino acids: CATSGHRSGGVEQFF. The CDR3 DNA is TGTGCCACCAGCGGTCACAGATCAGGGGGCGTTGAGCAGTTCTTC.